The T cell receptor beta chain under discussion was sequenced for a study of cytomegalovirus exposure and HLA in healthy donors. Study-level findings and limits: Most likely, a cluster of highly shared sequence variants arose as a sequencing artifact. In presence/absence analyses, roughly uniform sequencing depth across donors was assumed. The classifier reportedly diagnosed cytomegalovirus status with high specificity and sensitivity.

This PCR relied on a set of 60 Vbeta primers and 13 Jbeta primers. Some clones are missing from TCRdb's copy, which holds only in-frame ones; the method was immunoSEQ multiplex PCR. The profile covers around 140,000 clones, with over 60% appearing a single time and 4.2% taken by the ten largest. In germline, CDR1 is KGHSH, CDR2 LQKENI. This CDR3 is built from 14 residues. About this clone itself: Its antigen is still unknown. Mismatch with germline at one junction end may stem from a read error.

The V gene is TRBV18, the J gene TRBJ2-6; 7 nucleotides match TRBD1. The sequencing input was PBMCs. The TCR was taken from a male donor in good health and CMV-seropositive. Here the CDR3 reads CASSTGDGANGLTF. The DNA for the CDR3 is TGTGCCAGCTCAACAGGGGATGGGGCCAACGGCCTGACTTTC.